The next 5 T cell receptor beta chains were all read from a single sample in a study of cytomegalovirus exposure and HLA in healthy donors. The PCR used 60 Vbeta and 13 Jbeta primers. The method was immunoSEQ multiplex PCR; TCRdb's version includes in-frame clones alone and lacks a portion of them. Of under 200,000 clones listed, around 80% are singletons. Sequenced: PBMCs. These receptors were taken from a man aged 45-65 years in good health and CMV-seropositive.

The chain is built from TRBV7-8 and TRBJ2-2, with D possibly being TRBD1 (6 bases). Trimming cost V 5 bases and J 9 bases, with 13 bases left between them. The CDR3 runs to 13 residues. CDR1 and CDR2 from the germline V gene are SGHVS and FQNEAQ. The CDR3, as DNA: TGTGCCAGCAGCGCCCCCGGGACAAGGGAGCTGTTTTTT. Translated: CASSAPGTRELFF.

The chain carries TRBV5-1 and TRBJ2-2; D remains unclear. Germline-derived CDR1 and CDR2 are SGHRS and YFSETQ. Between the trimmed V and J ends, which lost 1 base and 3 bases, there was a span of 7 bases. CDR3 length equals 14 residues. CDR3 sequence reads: CASSLNPDTGELFF. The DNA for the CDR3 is TGCGCCAGCAGCTTGAATCCGGACACCGGGGAGCTGTTTTTT.

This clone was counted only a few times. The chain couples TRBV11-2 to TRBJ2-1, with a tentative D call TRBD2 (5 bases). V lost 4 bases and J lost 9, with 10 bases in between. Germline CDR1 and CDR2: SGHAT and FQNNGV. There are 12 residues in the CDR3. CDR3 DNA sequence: TGTGCCAGCAGCTGGGGTGCGGGTGAGCAGTTCTTC. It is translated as CASSWGAGEQFF.

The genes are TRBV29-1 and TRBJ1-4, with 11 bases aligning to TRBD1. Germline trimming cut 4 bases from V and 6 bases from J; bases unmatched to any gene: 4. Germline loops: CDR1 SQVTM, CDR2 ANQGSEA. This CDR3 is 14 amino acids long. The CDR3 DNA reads TGCAGCGTTGGATCGGGACAGGGGGATGAAAAACTGTTTTTT. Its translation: CSVGSGQGDEKLFF.

CDR3 residues: CASRDPPTLRQEYGYTF. The CDR3, as DNA: TGTGCCAGCAGGGACCCTCCCACTCTAAGACAGGAGTATGGCTACACCTTC. This chain joins TRBV2 and TRBJ1-2; weak D call: TRBD1 (6 bases). Germline assignment: CDR1 SNHLY and CDR2 FYNNEI. The ends were cut back, 6 bases at V and 5 bases at J, with 25 bases in the middle. This CDR3 has 17 amino acids.